This T cell receptor beta chain was identified in a study of T cell repertoires in cytomegalovirus infection. Study as a whole: Recently identified HLA-C-restricted CMV epitopes and well-studied HLA-B-restricted CMV epitopes were used by the study. Study-wide findings and caveats: It was HLA-C-restricted CMV-specific TCR beta clonotypes that dominated the response ex vivo.

A single record per CDR3 protein comes from TCRdb applying MiXCR to the reads. Of just over 450,000 distinct CDR3 sequences in the sample, about 39% are singletons; the top ten hold 43%. The V gene end was trimmed by 5 bases and the J gene end by 6 bases; junction bases not matched to a gene: 7. CDR1 is SGHTA, CDR2 FQGNSA, per germline. The CDR3 consists of 15 residues. The table lists this clonotype with many counts. Antigen: not known. This TCR came from a human donor in good health (CMV status not recorded). Some clones in this sample may be carry-over from other donors' samples. V gene TRBV7-2 combines with J gene TRBJ2-1; 10 bases agree with TRBD1. This sample comprised cultured PBMCs, obtained from culture after CMV antigen stimulation. DNA for the CDR3: TGTGCCAGCAGCCTGGGACAGGGGAGGCCCAATGAGCAGTTCTTC. Its translation: CASSLGQGRPNEQFF.